The rows below give T cell receptor beta chains drawn from one sample of a study of T cell repertoires in ileal Crohn's disease. Clones were sequenced by immunoSEQ multiplex PCR, and TCRdb holds only the in-frame ones, with some missing. The profile shows around 6,000 clones, 80% of them singletons. The sample taken for sequencing was ileal tissue. The source is an adult with Crohn's disease. Each CDR3 is given without its conserved first and last residue. The order of the fields is V gene, clone size, CDR3 protein. Clone size is shown for a subset of rows, as once, few, many or a class of expanded clone.

V gene: TRBV27
clone size: -
CDR3 protein: ASSASKANGSLGGNTIY

V gene: TRBV5-1
clone size: -
CDR3 protein: ASSGDSGEAF

V gene: TRBV5-1
clone size: -
CDR3 protein: ASSLSGTSLGDYGYT

V gene: TRBV9
clone size: -
CDR3 protein: ASSVSTGNYGYT

V gene: TRBV6-1
clone size: -
CDR3 protein: ASRAGSQPQH

V gene: TRBV30
clone size: -
CDR3 protein: AWSVLQRDEQY

V gene: TRBV9
clone size: -
CDR3 protein: ASSRWSALAGQETQY

V gene: TRBV20-1
clone size: -
CDR3 protein: SAEVAGELF

V gene: TRBV5-1
clone size: -
CDR3 protein: ASSTDSGSYGYT

V gene: TRBV11-3
clone size: few
CDR3 protein: ASSPGPYNSPLH

V gene: TRBV2
clone size: once
CDR3 protein: ASSARLAGVGTDTQY

V gene: TRBV5-8
clone size: -
CDR3 protein: ASSFEGRGYNSPLH

V gene: TRBV15
clone size: -
CDR3 protein: ATSRDRGGASNEQF

V gene: TRBV29-1
clone size: few
CDR3 protein: SVVGDTEAF

V gene: TRBV20-1
clone size: -
CDR3 protein: GQGTNTEAF

V gene: TRBV10-1
clone size: -
CDR3 protein: ASSDRTSGGLYNEQF

V gene: TRBV20-1
clone size: -
CDR3 protein: SAESTEAF

V gene: TRBV13
clone size: -
CDR3 protein: ASSNRAAYGEKLF

V gene: TRBV7-2
clone size: -
CDR3 protein: ASSRDRGGSETQY

V gene: TRBV12-5
clone size: -
CDR3 protein: ASGLGQKIGEQF

V gene: TRBV4-3
clone size: -
CDR3 protein: ASSQGGVFRGNEQF

V gene: TRBV2
clone size: -
CDR3 protein: ASSLFRATEAF

V gene: TRBV9
clone size: few
CDR3 protein: ASRGQNTGELF

V gene: TRBV7-7
clone size: -
CDR3 protein: ASSLGVGSGELF

V gene: TRBV11-2
clone size: -
CDR3 protein: ASSLSGGYTDTQY

V gene: TRBV18
clone size: few
CDR3 protein: ASSENRANQPQH